These 24 T cell receptor beta chains originate from one sample sequenced in a study of breast tumors, draining lymph nodes, adjacent tissues. TCRdb itself ran the multiplex PCR reads through MiXCR, one entry per CDR3 protein. This sample yields approximately 17,000 distinct CDR3 sequences, of which 45% are seen a single time; approximately 12% belongs to the top ten. Sequencing was done on a sample of tumor-adjacent breast tissue. These receptors all stem from a female donor with breast cancer. Some clones in this sample may be carry-over from other donors' samples.

This clonotype is medium-sized within its sample. The chain is built from TRBV6-6 and TRBJ2-7, with D perhaps matching TRBD2 (6 bases). CDR1 is MNHNY and CDR2 is SVGAGI in the germline V gene (reference sequence). This CDR3 contains 16 residues. V dropped 2 bases and J dropped 5 bases, with 19 bases sitting between them. In nucleotides, the CDR3 is TGTGCCAGCAGTTACGAGGGGTGGGGCGGGAACGACGAGCAGTACTTC. It specifies CASSYEGWGGNDEQYF.

Many counts were recorded for this clonotype. The V gene is TRBV9, the J gene TRBJ1-1; D is unresolved. Germline assignment: CDR1 SGDLS and CDR2 YYNGEE. The CDR3 spans 14 residues. V lost 4 bases and J lost 0, with 10 bases in between. In DNA form, the CDR3 reads TGTGCCAGCAGCTTACGACCTATGAACACTGAAGCTTTCTTT. It specifies CASSLRPMNTEAFF.

This clonotype was detected ten times or more. The chain couples TRBV6-2 or TRBV6-3 to TRBJ2-1; D gene unclear. This CDR3 has 13 residues. From germline, CDR1 is MNHEY and CDR2 SVGEGT. V was cut by 0 bases and J by 7 bases, with 7 bases left in between. Here the CDR3 DNA reads TGTGCCAGCAGTTACTCCCTGGGAAATGAGCAGTTCTTC. Amino acids: CASSYSLGNEQFF.

By share, this clonotype ranks as medium-sized. V is TRBV5-1 and J is TRBJ2-3; TRBD2 is a possible D gene (6 bases). The CDR3 is 15 residues long. Trimming pared 3 bases from V and 0 bases from J, leaving 11 bases between. CDR1 and CDR2 (germline): SGHRS, YFSETQ. In DNA, the CDR3 is TGCGCCAGCAGCTCCCTTGGGAGGAGCACAGATACGCAGTATTTT. Amino acid sequence: CASSSLGRSTDTQYF.

This clonotype is judged medium-sized (0.01 to 0.1%). The rearrangement joins TRBV9 to TRBJ2-3; D remains ambiguous. There are 13 residues in the CDR3. Trimming took off 0 bases at V and 2 bases at J, with 4 bases between the two ends. Per the germline V gene, CDR1 is SGDLS and CDR2 is YYNGEE. The CDR3 nucleotides are TGTGCCAGCAGCGTAGTTGACACAGATACGCAGTATTTT. Amino acids: CASSVVDTDTQYF. Using reference TRBV9 and TRBJ2-3 for the parts outside the CDR3, the full variable domain is DSGVTQTPKHLITATGQRVTLRCSPRSGDLSVYWYQQSLDQGLQFLIQYYNGEERAKGNILERFSAQQFPDLHSELNLSSLELGDSALYFCASSVVDTDTQYFGPGTRLTVL.

By sample share, this clonotype is medium-sized. This chain links TRBV5-1 with TRBJ2-2; 15 bases map to TRBD2. CDR1 and CDR2 from the germline V gene are SGHRS and YFSETQ. The CDR3 has 19 amino acids. The ends lost 4 bases at V and 4 bases at J; junction bases unmatched: 11. CDR3 sequence reads: CASSDWTSGRATSTGELFF. CDR3 coding DNA: TGCGCCAGCAGCGACTGGACTAGCGGGAGGGCCACGAGCACCGGGGAGCTGTTTTTT.

In this sample, this clonotype turned up many times. The genes are TRBV2 and TRBJ1-4; 9 nucleotides align to TRBD1. Trimming at V came to 3 bases and at J to 8 bases, leaving 16 bases not matched to a gene. There are 18 residues in the CDR3. CDR1 is SNHLY and CDR2 is FYNNEI in the germline V gene. CDR3 residues: CASSDDRGSAWGWEKLFF. The CDR3, as DNA: TGTGCCAGCAGTGACGACAGGGGGTCCGCATGGGGCTGGGAAAAACTGTTTTTT.

The CDR3 spells CSAPQGPTYGYTF. CDR3 coding DNA: TGCAGTGCTCCTCAGGGACCGACTTATGGCTACACCTTC. This sequence joins TRBV20-1 and TRBJ1-2; perhaps TRBD1 as D (5 bases). V was shortened by 5 bases and J by 5 bases, with 15 bases between the two germline ends. CDR1 and CDR2 (germline): DFQATT, SNEGSKA (reference sequence). The CDR3 has 13 amino acids.

By sample share, this clonotype is medium-sized (0.01 to 0.1%). The J gene is TRBJ1-3, the V gene TRBV20-1; D unclear. V dropped 6 bases and J dropped 4 bases, with 13 bases sitting between them. CDR3 length: 13 amino acids. Germline assignment: CDR1 DFQATT and CDR2 SNEGSKA (reference sequence). The CDR3: CSAPVVPGNTIYF. The CDR3 bases are TGCAGTGCCCCGGTGGTTCCCGGAAACACCATATATTTT.

Ten or more counts support this clonotype. V usage is TRBV18 and J usage is TRBJ2-1, with D possibly being TRBD1 (6 bases). Germline V gives CDR1 KGHSH, CDR2 LQKENI. The CDR3 spans 16 residues. V shed 2 bases and J shed 9 bases, with 20 bases lying between them. CDR3 protein: CASSPKDSYLGGEQFF. In nucleotides, the CDR3 is TGTGCCAGCTCACCAAAGGACAGCTACCTCGGCGGTGAGCAGTTCTTC.

Sample share makes this clonotype medium-sized. This rearrangement joins TRBV2 to TRBJ1-6; D remains ambiguous. V lost 4 bases and J lost 10, with 11 bases in between. CDR1 and CDR2 (germline): SNHLY, FYNNEI. CDR3 length equals 13 residues. The CDR3 protein is CASSVTVGSPLHF. CDR3 in DNA: TGTGCCAGCAGTGTCACCGTCGGCTCACCCCTCCACTTT. Full variable domain (outside the CDR3, taken from reference TRBV2 and TRBJ1-6): EPEVTQTPSHQVTQMGQEVILRCVPISNHLYFYWYRQILGQKVEFLVSFYNNEISEKSEIFDDQFSVERPDGSNFTLKIRSTKLEDSAMYFCASSVTVGSPLHFGNGTRLTVT.

The table lists this clonotype with many counts. Here the CDR3 DNA reads TGTGCCAGCAGCCCCCCCGGCCTCTACGAGCAGTACTTC. Protein sequence: CASSPPGLYEQYF. V and J are TRBV3-1 and TRBJ2-7; no clear D. The CDR3 spans 13 residues. CDR1 and CDR2 from the germline V gene are LGHDT and YNNKEL (reference sequence). Trimming took off 4 bases at V and 3 bases at J, with 10 bases between the two ends.

Concerning this clonotype itself: A much larger clone lies one base from this, so it may be a read error. In nucleotides, the CDR3 is TGTGCCACCACAGAGCGTGCAAAGGCCCAGTACTTC. It is translated as CATTERAKAQYF. The V and J genes are TRBV6-2 or TRBV6-3 and TRBJ2-5; D is undetermined. Trimming took off 10 bases at V and 9 bases at J, with 18 bases between the two ends. Germline values: CDR1 MNHEY, CDR2 SVGEGT. The CDR3 is 12 amino acids.

This clonotype turned up a few times. The J gene is TRBJ1-4, the V gene TRBV9, with D perhaps TRBD1 (6 bases). V was pared by 0 bases and J by 4 bases, with 7 bases between. The CDR3 totals 14 residues. Germline V lookup: CDR1 SGDLS, CDR2 YYNGEE. The CDR3 sequence is CASSVGTVNEKLFF. CDR3 sequence (DNA): TGTGCCAGCAGCGTAGGGACAGTTAATGAAAAACTGTTTTTT.

This clonotype was observed many times. V usage is TRBV20-1 and J usage is TRBJ2-7; tentative D call: TRBD2 (5 bases). Trimming shortened V by 1 base and J by 2 bases, and 18 bases separated the two germline ends. This CDR3 region has 16 residues. Germline lookup yields CDR1 DFQATT and CDR2 SNEGSKA (reference sequence). CDR3 protein: CSARGGASGETYEQYF. CDR3 coding DNA: TGCAGTGCTAGAGGAGGTGCGAGCGGAGAAACCTACGAGCAGTACTTC.

This clonotype was observed at least ten times. V usage is TRBV29-1 and J usage is TRBJ2-1; TRBD2 agrees at 13 bases. This CDR3 contains 16 residues. V dropped 7 bases and J dropped 7; count of bases not matched to a gene: 13. Germline CDR1 reads SQVTM; CDR2 reads ANQGSEA. DNA of the CDR3: TGCAGCGCCAGCCACAGACGACTAGCGGGAGGTAATGAGCAGTTCTTC. Encoded protein: CSASHRRLAGGNEQFF.

The chain couples TRBV20-1 to TRBJ1-6; D is undetermined. V lost 6 bases and J lost 10, with 25 bases in between. Germline CDR1 and CDR2: DFQATT and SNEGSKA (reference sequence). The CDR3 length is 16 residues. As DNA, the CDR3 is TGCAGTGCCACTAGAGGGAGTCGGGTTTTCGGCTCACCCCTCCACTTT. This sequence encodes CSATRGSRVFGSPLHF.

This clonotype is medium-sized (0.01 to 0.1%) within its sample. V and J are TRBV9 and TRBJ2-3; D remains ambiguous. This CDR3 spans 12 amino acids. Looked up from germline, CDR1 is SGDLS and CDR2 is YYNGEE. With 2 bases removed from V and 5 bases from J, the gap between germline ends came to 6 bases. DNA for the CDR3: TGTGCCAGCAGCGTGAATGTAGATACGCAGTATTTT. Protein sequence: CASSVNVDTQYF.

The genes are TRBV9 and TRBJ2-3, with 9 bases fitting TRBD1. Germline lookup yields CDR1 SGDLS and CDR2 YYNGEE. The junction had 5 bases not matched to a gene; V was cut back by 4 bases and J by 5 bases. The CDR3 loop spans 14 amino acids. The CDR3 region has the DNA TGTGCCAGCAGCATCCGGGACAGGGTAGATACGCAGTATTTT. It is translated as CASSIRDRVDTQYF.

This clonotype was seen a single time. The chain is built from TRBV30 and TRBJ1-4; D is perhaps TRBD1 (6 bases). Germline V lookup: CDR1 GTSNPN, CDR2 SVGIG (reference sequence). Trimming cost V 2 bases and J 6 bases, with 10 bases left between them. This CDR3 is 13 amino acids long. The CDR3 nucleotides are TGTGCCTGGAGTCATGGGGGCCATGAAAAACTGTTTTTT. It specifies CAWSHGGHEKLFF.

This clonotype appeared many times. At one end, the junction sequence differs from germline, possibly due to a read error. This chain connects TRBV5-1 to TRBJ1-4, with D hard to call. The CDR3 has 13 residues. CDR1 SGHRS and CDR2 YFSETQ come from the germline V gene. The CDR3 reads CASSLAIRENLFF. CDR3 sequence (DNA): TGCGCCAGCAGCTTGGCCATACGTGAAAACCTGTTTTTT.

Regarding this clonotype: Since a much larger clone is just one base distant, this may be a read error. J is TRBJ1-1 and V is TRBV7-3, with TRBD1 as a possible D gene (5 bases). The CDR3 is 13 amino acids. The V gene's germline CDR1 is SGHTA and CDR2 FQGTGA. The CDR3 bases are TGTGCCAGCAGCTTCCAGTCCCAAGGGGAAGCTTCCTTT. Protein sequence: CASSFQSQGEASF.

This clonotype was counted a few times. The V and J genes are TRBV20-1 and TRBJ1-1, with D possibly matching TRBD1 (6 bases). Deletions cut 0 bases from V and 1 base from J, with 6 bases between. From germline, CDR1 is DFQATT and CDR2 SNEGSKA (reference sequence). This CDR3 has 13 residues. CDR3 amino acids: CSARDRGNTEAFF. The CDR3 DNA sequence: TGCAGTGCTAGAGACAGGGGGAACACTGAAGCTTTCTTT.

V and J are TRBV6-6 and TRBJ2-7; 7 nucleotides align to TRBD1. CDR1 and CDR2 from the germline V gene are MNHNY and SVGAGI (reference sequence). Trimming cost V 2 bases and J 3 bases; bases outside gene matches: 4. The CDR3 extends over 14 amino acids. In DNA, the CDR3 is TGTGCCAGCAGTTACGGGACAGAGAGCTACGAGCAGTACTTC. It encodes CASSYGTESYEQYF.